The 13 T cell receptor beta chains in this list originate from one sample, sequenced in a study of spatial heterogeneity in lung cancer. These receptors' antigens are unknown. MiXCR was run by TCRdb on the 5' RACE reads, yielding one entry per CDR3 protein. The data hold 20,000 to 25,000 distinct CDR3 sequences, with around 2.8% observed a single time. The study, taken as a whole, reports: Counts of expanded intratumoral alpha and beta TCRs tracked tumor mutation counts.

Time point given: sample taken at primary tumor resection. The source material was lung tumor tissue, sampled at surgery. Every receptor here comes from a male donor with early-stage non-small cell lung cancer.

This clonotype appeared many times. The J gene is TRBJ1-1, the V gene TRBV7-2; 7 bases are a match to TRBD1. Germline V lookup: CDR1 SGHTA, CDR2 FQGNSA. This CDR3 is built from 13 residues. V shed 4 bases and J 8 bases; nucleotides not matched to a gene: 7. The CDR3 DNA follows: TGTGCCAGCAGCTCCATGACAGGGTTGGAAGCTTTCTTT. The encoded protein is CASSSMTGLEAFF.

This clonotype was found many times. The chain is built from TRBV20-1 and TRBJ1-4, with TRBD1 identical over 9 bases. V gave up 3 bases and J gave up 8 bases; unmatched junction bases: 7. This CDR3 contains 14 residues. Germline CDR1 DFQATT, CDR2 SNEGSKA (reference sequence). CDR3 region: CSASQTGGREKLFF. CDR3 DNA: TGCAGTGCTAGCCAAACAGGGGGCCGGGAAAAACTGTTTTTT.

This clonotype occurred many times. The chain is built from TRBV5-1 and TRBJ1-2; D is possibly TRBD1 (6 bases). The germline V gene has CDR1 SGHRS and CDR2 YFSETQ. The ends were cut back, 6 bases at V and 1 base at J, with 13 bases in the middle. The CDR3 contains 14 residues. The DNA for the CDR3 is TGCGCCAGCACCCCTCAGGGGAGTAACTATGGCTACACCTTC. Its protein is CASTPQGSNYGYTF.

This chain uses TRBV18 with TRBJ2-3, with 11 bases fitting TRBD2. Trimming took 6 bases from V and 1 from J; bases not matched to a gene: 3. The CDR3 contains 15 residues. The V gene's germline CDR1 is KGHSH and CDR2 LQKENI. The CDR3 sequence is CASSLGLAGTDTQYF. CDR3 nucleotide sequence: TGTGCCAGCTCCCTGGGACTAGCGGGCACAGATACGCAGTATTTT.

This clonotype was detected many times. The V call is TRBV2, the J call TRBJ2-7; D is unresolved. This CDR3 is 13 amino acids long. Trimming pared 4 bases from V and 4 bases from J, leaving 11 bases between. Looked up from germline, CDR1 is SNHLY and CDR2 is FYNNEI. The CDR3 sequence: CASSGDLNYEQYF. The CDR3 coding sequence is TGTGCCAGCAGTGGAGACCTAAATTACGAGCAGTACTTC.

This clonotype was seen repeatedly, ten times or more. The chain's CDR3 is CASSDGGRSYNEQFF. CDR3 nucleotides: TGTGCCAGCAGTGATGGCGGGCGCTCCTACAATGAGCAGTTCTTC. V is TRBV5-6 and J is TRBJ2-1; D may be TRBD2 (5 bases). Trimming took 5 bases from V and 0 from J, leaving 12 bases between them. The CDR3 consists of 15 residues. Germline values: CDR1 SGHDT, CDR2 YYEEEE.

This clonotype was detected ten times or more. The chain uses TRBV7-9 and TRBJ1-5; D is unclear. CDR1 is SEHNR and CDR2 is FQNEAQ in the germline V gene (reference sequence). The CDR3 has 12 amino acids. V was shortened by 5 bases and J by 5 bases, with 7 bases between the two germline ends. The CDR3, as DNA: TGTGCCAGCAGCCCTGTAGATCAGCCCCAGCATTTT. It is translated as CASSPVDQPQHF.

This clonotype appeared many times. The chain combines TRBV12-3 or TRBV12-4 with TRBJ2-3, with 10 bases identical to TRBD2. V dropped 6 bases and J dropped 0; count of bases not matched to a gene: 3. CDR3 length equals 15 residues. CDR3 loop: CASSRTSGSTDTQYF. For the CDR3, the DNA is TGTGCCAGCAGCAGGACTAGCGGTAGCACAGATACGCAGTATTTT.

This clonotype has a count of ten or more. The chain is built from TRBV6-5 and TRBJ2-6; unclear D gene. The CDR3 covers 14 residues. Germline assignment: CDR1 MNHEY and CDR2 SVGAGI. The V end lost 4 bases, the J end lost 0 bases, and 4 bases lay between the germline ends. CDR3 in amino acids: CASSFDSGANVLTF. As DNA, the CDR3 is TGTGCCAGCAGTTTCGACTCTGGGGCCAACGTCCTGACTTTC.

This clonotype was observed at least ten times. J is TRBJ1-1 and V is TRBV29-1; TRBD1 might be the D (6 bases). CDR3 length: 11 residues. Germline values: CDR1 SQVTM, CDR2 ANQGSEA. Trimming removed 4 bases from V and 4 bases from J, with 7 bases in between. The CDR3 nucleotides read TGCAGCGTTGGAGGGGGCACTGAAGCTTTCTTT. This translates into CSVGGGTEAFF.

This clonotype has at least ten counts. The chain employs TRBV10-3 and TRBJ1-2, with no clear D. CDR1 and CDR2 (germline): ENHRY, SYGVKD. The CDR3 is 14 residues long. V was clipped by 7 bases and J by 0 bases, with 12 bases between them. In DNA, the CDR3 is TGTGCCATCAAGGGTGGGCAGGCTAACTATGGCTACACCTTC. It translates to CAIKGGQANYGYTF.

The table lists this clonotype with a few counts. This may come from a read error, since a much larger clone is one base off. CDR3: CVSRGLAESYEQYF. CDR3 bases: TGCGTCAGCAGAGGGCTAGCTGAGAGCTACGAGCAGTACTTC. V gene TRBV5-1 combines with J gene TRBJ2-7; D possibly corresponds to TRBD2 (5 bases). The CDR3 is 14 residues long. Looked up from germline, CDR1 is SGHRS and CDR2 is YFSETQ.

This clonotype has ten or more counts. This chain uses TRBV7-8 with TRBJ1-1, with TRBD1 as a possible D gene (5 bases). Germline loops: CDR1 SGHVS, CDR2 FQNEAQ. V lost 2 bases and J 7 bases, leaving 17 bases between the germline ends. The CDR3 has 15 residues. The CDR3 nucleotides are TGTGCCAGCAGCTTACATTGGGGGATGAACGGTGAAGCTTTCTTT. Amino acid sequence: CASSLHWGMNGEAFF.